The 6 T cell receptor beta chains presented below share a single source sample, sequenced in a study of T and B cells in COVID-19 patients. TRB rearrangements were amplified by multiplex PCR with BIOMED2 TRB-A/B primers. Using its own MiXCR run on the multiplex PCR reads, TCRdb lists one record per CDR3 protein. The sample contains about 8,900 distinct CDR3 sequences, about two fifths of which appear only once. TRB was amplified from approximately 250-480 ng of blood genomic DNA. The sequenced sample consisted of blood. Receptors originate from a human donor with active COVID-19.

This clonotype came up a few times. V and J are TRBV19 and TRBJ1-2; D remains unclear. Germline V gives CDR1 LNHDA, CDR2 SQIVND (reference sequence). The CDR3 is 13 amino acids. V was trimmed by 3 bases and J by 4 bases, leaving 9 bases between them. CDR3 nucleotides: TGTGCCAGTAGTATTCAGAGCTCCTATGGCTACACCTTC. It specifies CASSIQSSYGYTF.

The CDR3 DNA reads as TGTGCCAGCTGGGGGGGTACTGAAGCTTTCTTT. Protein product: CASWGGTEAFF. The chain combines TRBV6-5 with TRBJ1-1; maybe TRBD1 (5 bases). The germline CDR1 and CDR2 sequences are MNHEY and SVGAGI. Trimming removed 8 bases from V and 5 bases from J, with 9 bases in between. The CDR3 runs to 11 residues.

V is TRBV6-5 and J is TRBJ1-1; D is uncertain. In germline, CDR1 is MNHEY, CDR2 SVGAGI. Trimming removed 3 bases from V and 0 bases from J, with 17 bases in between. The CDR3 extends over 17 amino acids. For the CDR3, the DNA is TGTGCCAGCAGTTATAACCGGGCCCTTCGATTGAACACTGAAGCTTTCTTT. Encoded protein: CASSYNRALRLNTEAFF.

The chain is built from TRBV5-1 and TRBJ1-1; D not resolved. V lost 0 bases and J 0 bases, leaving 6 bases between the germline ends. The CDR3 covers 14 residues. CDR1 and CDR2 from the germline V gene are SGHRS and YFSETQ. This chain's CDR3 is CASSLGWMNTEAFF. The CDR3, as DNA: TGCGCCAGCAGCTTGGGATGGATGAACACTGAAGCTTTCTTT.

This sequence joins TRBV5-6 and TRBJ1-2; 8 bases line up with TRBD1. The germline V gene encodes CDR1 SGHDT and CDR2 YYEEEE. The J segment lost 6 bases and the V segment lost 2 bases, leaving 3 bases of the junction unmatched. The CDR3 has 13 amino acids. The CDR3 sequence is CASSFDRGHGYTF. In DNA form, the CDR3 reads TGTGCCAGCAGCTTCGACAGGGGACATGGCTACACCTTC.

This clonotype showed up just a few times. The chain has TRBV6-1 and TRBJ2-5; D is perhaps TRBD1 or TRBD2 (6 bases each). V lost 0 bases and J 13 bases, leaving 15 bases between the germline ends. The CDR3 contains 13 residues. Germline values: CDR1 MNHNS, CDR2 SASEGT. DNA of the CDR3: TGTGCCAGCAGTGAAGCGCTTCGGGGGCCGCCGTACTTC. It translates to CASSEALRGPPYF.